This T cell receptor beta chain was captured by sequencing in a study of CD8 T cells in Susac syndrome. The CDR3 extends over 15 amino acids. Germline V gene data show CDR1 as SGDLS and CDR2 as YYNGEE. V was cut by 0 bases and J by 4 bases, with 10 bases left in between. Reverse transcription of about 0.45 to 1 ug RNA was carried out with random hexamers. TCRdb analysed the immunoSEQ multiplex PCR reads with MiXCR anew, one entry per CDR3 protein. The table records under 350,000 distinct CDR3 sequences, roughly nine tenths of them present only once. The chain recombines TRBV9 with TRBJ1-4; D might be TRBD1 (6 bases). Sequenced sample: CD4+ T cells from PBMCs. This TCR was recovered from a human donor with multiple sclerosis. The CDR3 coding sequence is TGTGCCAGCAGCGTAGAAACAGGGATTAATGAAAAACTGTTTTTT. This encodes CASSVETGINEKLFF.